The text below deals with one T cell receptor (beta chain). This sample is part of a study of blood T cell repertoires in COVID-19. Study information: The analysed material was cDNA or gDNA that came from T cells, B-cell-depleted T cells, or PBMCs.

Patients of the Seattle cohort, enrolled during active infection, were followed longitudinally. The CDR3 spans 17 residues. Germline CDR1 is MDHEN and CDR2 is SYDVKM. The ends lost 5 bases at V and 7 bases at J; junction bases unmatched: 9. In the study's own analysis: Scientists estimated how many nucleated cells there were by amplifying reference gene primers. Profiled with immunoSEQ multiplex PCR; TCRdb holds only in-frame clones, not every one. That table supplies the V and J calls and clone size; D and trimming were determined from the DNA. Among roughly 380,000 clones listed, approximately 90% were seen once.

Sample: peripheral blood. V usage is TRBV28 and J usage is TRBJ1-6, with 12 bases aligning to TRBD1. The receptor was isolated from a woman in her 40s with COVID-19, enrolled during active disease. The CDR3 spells CASSPTGTGGQNSPLHF. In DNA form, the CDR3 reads TGTGCCAGCAGTCCCACCGGGACAGGGGGCCAAAATTCACCCCTCCACTTT.